This T cell receptor beta chain was obtained from a study of T-cell reconstitution after alpha-beta-depleted transplantation in children. Study-wide results and caveats: Counts and diversity of T cells one year after transplant came mostly from newly produced T cells. Surviving recipient T cells and thymic progenitors accounted for the high day-60 TCRbeta diversity observed in some patients. Several hundred expanded graft clones reportedly gave rise to the alpha-beta T cells present about two months after transplant.

The CDR3 spans 17 residues. Germline V gene data show CDR1 as SGHAT and CDR2 as FQDESV (reference sequence). V was pared by 5 bases and J by 6 bases, with 14 bases of the junction left unmatched. Unique molecular identifiers were used in preparing the TCRbeta library. TCRdb re-derived calls from the PCR reads in MiXCR, one entry per CDR3 protein. The sample lists hundreds of thousands of distinct CDR3 sequences; about 12% were seen once. A word on this clonotype: Its antigen is not known.

The sample in question was PBMCs, obtained before TCRalphabeta/CD19-depleted stem cell transplant. This sequence originates from a girl aged 2-10 years with congenital amegakaryocytic thrombocytopenia, due to receive a stem cell transplant. The chain links TRBV11-1 to TRBJ2-1, with TRBD2 matching 9 bases. CDR3 DNA: TGTGCCAGCAGCACCCCGAGCGGGACTAGCCCCCTCAATGAGCAGTTCTTC. Translated: CASSTPSGTSPLNEQFF.